Shown below are 22 T cell receptor beta chains from a single sample sequenced in a study of shared clonotypes between healthy human individuals. TCRdb keeps only in-frame clones here, not all; method: immunoSEQ multiplex PCR. The sample yields about 870,000 clones, roughly 92% seen once. CD8 cells regarded as naive lacked CD45RO, were positively chosen for CCR7, and omitted terminally differentiated effector memory CD45RA+ cells. Sequenced input: naive CD8+ T cells sorted from blood. These receptors came from a man younger than 40 in good health.

V usage is TRBV2 and J usage is TRBJ2-7; a possible D gene is TRBD2 (5 bases). The CDR3 sequence is 13 residues long. V lost 11 bases and J lost 1, with 15 bases in between. CDR1 and CDR2 from the germline V gene are SNHLY and FYNNEI. CDR3 region: CAASPEASYEQYF. CDR3 sequence (DNA): TGTGCCGCAAGTCCGGAGGCTTCCTACGAGCAGTACTTC.

The chain has TRBV4-1 and TRBJ2-5; possible D gene TRBD2, 6 bases. Germline CDR1 and CDR2: MGHRA and YSYEKL. With 1 base removed from V and 3 bases from J, the gap between germline ends came to 15 bases. The CDR3 covers 16 residues. CDR3 amino acids: CASSQGSGGVEETQYF. The CDR3 DNA reads as TGCGCCAGCAGCCAAGGCTCAGGAGGGGTGGAAGAGACCCAGTACTTC.

As regards this clone: Other DNA sequences in this sample translate to the same CDR3. The V gene is TRBV27, the J gene TRBJ2-7; D unresolved. The CDR3 is made up of 13 amino acids. Germline CDR1 and CDR2: MNHEY and SMNVEV (reference sequence). With 2 bases removed from V and 2 bases from J, the gap between germline ends came to 7 bases. DNA for the CDR3: TGTGCCAGCAGTTTAACCTCAGCCTACGAGCAGTACTTC. This translates into CASSLTSAYEQYF.

This clone was counted between two and nine times. The chain has TRBV4-3 and TRBJ2-3; 8 bases are a match to TRBD2. Unmatched junction bases numbered 6, after V lost 4 bases and J lost 6 bases. This CDR3 has 14 amino acids. Per the germline V gene, CDR1 is LGHNA and CDR2 is YSLEER. This CDR3 is CASSPGLALDTQYF. In nucleotides, the CDR3 is TGCGCCAGCAGCCCCGGACTAGCTCTGGATACGCAGTATTTT.

The chain recombines TRBV2 with TRBJ2-5, with TRBD1 as a possible D gene (5 bases). The CDR3 has 13 amino acids. CDR1 and CDR2 (germline): SNHLY, FYNNEI. V dropped 7 bases and J dropped 5 bases, with 14 bases sitting between them. The CDR3 nucleotides read TGTGCCAGCATGGACAAATCTTCTGAGACCCAGTACTTC. Amino acid sequence: CASMDKSSETQYF. Variable domain in full (rest from reference TRBV2 and TRBJ2-5): EPEVTQTPSHQVTQMGQEVILRCVPISNHLYFYWYRQILGQKVEFLVSFYNNEISEKSEIFDDQFSVERPDGSNFTLKIRSTKLEDSAMYFCASMDKSSETQYFGPGTRLLVL.

The chain recombines TRBV20-1 with TRBJ2-2; no reliable D call. Trimming pared 3 bases from V and 3 bases from J, leaving 2 bases between. The germline V gene encodes CDR1 DFQATT and CDR2 SNEGSKA (reference sequence). This CDR3 is 11 amino acids long. CDR3 coding DNA: TGCAGTGCTAGTGACACCGGGGAGCTGTTTTTT. Protein product: CSASDTGELFF.

The V call is TRBV27, the J call TRBJ2-7, with 7 nucleotides matching TRBD1. CDR1 and CDR2 (germline): MNHEY, SMNVEV (reference sequence). Trimming took 6 bases from V and 0 from J; bases not matched to a gene: 5. The CDR3 is 14 residues long. The CDR3 loop is CASSWDRASYEQYF. CDR3 DNA: TGTGCCAGCAGCTGGGACAGAGCCTCCTACGAGCAGTACTTC.

As for this clone: The sample contains more than one DNA sequence encoding this CDR3. DNA for the CDR3: TGTGCCAGCAGCCTAACTAGCGGGAGTTCCTACGAGCAGTACTTC. This sequence encodes CASSLTSGSSYEQYF. The gene calls are TRBV27 and TRBJ2-7; 11 bases are a match to TRBD2. Germline loops: CDR1 MNHEY, CDR2 SMNVEV (reference sequence). The ends lost 6 bases at V and 1 base at J; junction bases unmatched: 5. The CDR3 consists of 15 residues.

The chain uses TRBV29-1 and TRBJ2-7, with TRBD1 matching 8 bases. The germline V gene has CDR1 SQVTM and CDR2 ANQGSEA. V trimming: 5 bases; J trimming: 0 bases; junction bases outside the gene matches: 9. The CDR3 spans 15 residues. The CDR3 coding sequence is TGCAGCGTTTTGGGGGACAGGACCCTCTCCTACGAGCAGTACTTC. Its protein product is CSVLGDRTLSYEQYF.

The chain joins TRBV5-5 to TRBJ1-1; maybe TRBD1 (6 bases). Trimming removed 2 bases at V and 0 bases at J, with 14 bases between. The length of the CDR3 is 16 residues. Per germline, CDR1 SGHKS and CDR2 YYEKEE (reference sequence). The CDR3: CASSLFGQSMNTEAFF. In nucleotides, the CDR3 is TGTGCCAGCAGCTTATTCGGACAGTCCATGAACACTGAAGCTTTCTTT.

To note about this clone: Mismatch with germline at one junction end may stem from a read error. This sequence joins TRBV4-1 and TRBJ2-1; the match to TRBD2 covers 14 bases. This CDR3 region has 16 residues. Per germline, CDR1 MGHRA and CDR2 YSYEKL. For the CDR3, the DNA is TGCGCCAGCAGCCAAGAACCGGGACTAGCGGGAGTCGATTTGATCTTC. This gives the protein CASSQEPGLAGVDLIF.

The rearrangement links TRBV13 to TRBJ2-2; D is possibly TRBD2 (6 bases). V lost 5 bases and J lost 3, with 13 bases in between. CDR3 size: 15 residues. Germline V gene data show CDR1 as PRHDT and CDR2 as FYEKMQ (reference sequence). CDR3 coding DNA: TGTGCCAGCAGCCGGGACTTCGACTACACCGGGGAGCTGTTTTTT. Its protein product is CASSRDFDYTGELFF. The full variable domain, its missing parts supplied by reference TRBV13 and TRBJ2-2, is AAGVIQSPRHLIKEKRETATLKCYPIPRHDTVYWYQQGPGQDPQFLISFYEKMQSDKGSIPDRFSAQQFSDYHSELNMSSLELGDSALYFCASSRDFDYTGELFFGEGSRLTVL.

The V call is TRBV7-9, the J call TRBJ2-7; the match to TRBD1 covers 8 bases. V was pared by 4 bases and J by 3 bases, with 14 bases of the junction left unmatched. In germline, CDR1 is SEHNR, CDR2 FQNEAQ (reference sequence). The CDR3 extends over 17 amino acids. DNA for the CDR3: TGTGCCAGCAGCTCCACCCGAGTCACAGGGGGAAACTACGAGCAGTACTTC. Protein product: CASSSTRVTGGNYEQYF.

The rearrangement joins TRBV5-1 to TRBJ1-5, with D unclear. From germline, CDR1 is SGHRS and CDR2 YFSETQ. CDR3 length: 10 amino acids. Trimming pared 4 bases from V and 6 bases from J, leaving 2 bases between. The CDR3 nucleotides are TGCGCCAGCAGCCCTCAGCCCCAGCATTTT. This gives the protein CASSPQPQHF.

J is TRBJ2-4 and V is TRBV20-1; D is unclear. V gave up 6 bases and J gave up 2 bases, with 5 bases separating them. CDR1 is DFQATT and CDR2 is SNEGSKA in the germline V gene (reference sequence). The CDR3 covers 11 residues. In DNA form, the CDR3 reads TGCAGTGCCCCGCCCAAAAACATTCAGTACTTC. It yields the protein CSAPPKNIQYF.

This clone occurred a few times. The V call is TRBV27, the J call TRBJ2-7; D is tentatively TRBD1 or TRBD2 (5 bases each). The V and J ends lost 4 bases and 0 bases respectively, with 10 bases between them. The CDR3 length is 14 residues. CDR1 MNHEY and CDR2 SMNVEV come from the germline V gene (reference sequence). The CDR3, as DNA: TGTGCCAGCAGTTATGGGACGACCTCCTACGAGCAGTACTTC. Its translation is CASSYGTTSYEQYF.

V usage is TRBV15 and J usage is TRBJ2-7; no reliable D call. V dropped 3 bases and J dropped 2 bases, with 11 bases sitting between them. The CDR3 spans 14 residues. The germline CDR1 and CDR2 sequences are LNHNV and YYDKDF (reference sequence). CDR3 sequence: CATSRFTDTYEQYF. In nucleotides, the CDR3 is TGTGCCACCAGCAGGTTCACGGATACCTACGAGCAGTACTTC.

V usage is TRBV29-1 and J usage is TRBJ2-1; 10 bases align to TRBD2. Germline trimming cut 1 base from V and 4 bases from J; bases unmatched to any gene: 7. The germline V gene has CDR1 SQVTM and CDR2 ANQGSEA. This CDR3 is 16 amino acids long. CDR3 region: CSVEGASGRVYNEQFF. DNA for the CDR3: TGCAGCGTTGAAGGGGCTAGCGGGAGAGTATACAATGAGCAGTTCTTC.

The rearrangement joins TRBV2 to TRBJ2-5; D remains unclear. V gave up 1 base and J gave up 5 bases, with 14 bases separating them. This CDR3 contains 15 residues. From germline, CDR1 is SNHLY and CDR2 FYNNEI. In DNA form, the CDR3 reads TGTGCCAGCAGTGAAGTGGATGGGGTCGGGGAGACCCAGTACTTC. Translation gives CASSEVDGVGETQYF.

Note on this clone: Different DNA sequences within this sample yield the same CDR3. The chain links TRBV11-2 to TRBJ2-7, with D unclear. Trimming removed 1 base from V and 3 bases from J, with 7 bases in between. This CDR3 is built from 13 residues. Germline loops: CDR1 SGHAT, CDR2 FQNNGV. The CDR3: CASSLAPFYEQYF. The CDR3 DNA sequence: TGTGCCAGCAGCTTAGCCCCCTTCTACGAGCAGTACTTC.

The chain carries TRBV4-3 and TRBJ2-7; D remains ambiguous. CDR3 length: 14 residues. Per the germline V gene, CDR1 is LGHNA and CDR2 is YSLEER. Between the trimmed V and J ends, which lost 1 base and 7 bases, there was a span of 14 bases. The CDR3 here is CASSQVLELGEQYF. The CDR3, as DNA: TGCGCCAGCAGCCAAGTACTGGAGCTAGGTGAGCAGTACTTC.

The CDR3 spells CASSKVSSGYYEQYF. DNA of the CDR3: TGTGCCAGCAGCAAAGTCAGTTCAGGTTACTACGAGCAGTACTTC. The chain joins TRBV21-1 to TRBJ2-7; the tabulated D call, TRBD1, remains unverified against the DNA. TRBV21-1 is given as a pseudogene. The CDR3 spans 15 residues.